What follows describes a single T cell receptor beta chain. Its target is not known. The CDR3 has 14 amino acids. The ends lost 9 bases at V and 3 bases at J; junction bases unmatched: 8. The germline CDR1 and CDR2 sequences are LNHDA and SQIVND (reference sequence). The entry originates in a study of OX40 agonist ivuxolimab in advanced cancers. Study-level background: Patients were around 83% male with ages about 20 to 79, mean approximately 55. Overall study findings and caveats: It was not determined which antigens were specifically recognized by the peripheral T cells that had undergone clonal expansion.

Libraries were prepared by immunoSEQ multiplex PCR; TCRdb keeps only in-frame clonotypes and omits some of them. The sample holds some 87,000 clones, about nine tenths seen once. Specimen: CD4+ or CD8+ T cells sorted from blood, collected in a trial of the OX40 agonist ivuxolimab. The source is an adult with an advanced solid tumor such as melanoma, head and neck, liver or kidney cancer. J is TRBJ2-3 and V is TRBV19; TRBD2 agrees at 8 bases. The CDR3 DNA follows: TGTGCCAGCCGGTCGGGGGGGGCGACAGATACGCAGTATTTT. Its protein product is CASRSGGATDTQYF.